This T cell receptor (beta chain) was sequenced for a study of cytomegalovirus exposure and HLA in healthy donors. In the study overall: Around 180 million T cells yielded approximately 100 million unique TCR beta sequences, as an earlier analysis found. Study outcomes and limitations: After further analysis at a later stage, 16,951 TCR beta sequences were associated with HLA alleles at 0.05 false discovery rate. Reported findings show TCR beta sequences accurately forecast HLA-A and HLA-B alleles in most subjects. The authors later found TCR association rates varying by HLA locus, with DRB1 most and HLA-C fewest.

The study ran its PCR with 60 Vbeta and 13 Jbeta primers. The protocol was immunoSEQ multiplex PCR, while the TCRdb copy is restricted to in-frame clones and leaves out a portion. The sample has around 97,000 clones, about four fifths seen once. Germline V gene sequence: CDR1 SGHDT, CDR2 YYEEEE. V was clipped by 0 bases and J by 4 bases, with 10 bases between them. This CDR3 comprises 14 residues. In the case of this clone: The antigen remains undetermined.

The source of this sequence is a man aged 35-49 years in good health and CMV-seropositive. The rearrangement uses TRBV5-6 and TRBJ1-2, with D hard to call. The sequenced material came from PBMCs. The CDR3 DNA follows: TGTGCCAGCAGCTTGGGGGCCCAAAGCTATGGCTACACCTTC. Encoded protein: CASSLGAQSYGYTF.